A selection of T cell receptor beta chains follows, all from one sample in a study of shared clonotypes between healthy human individuals. TCRdb's copy holds only in-frame clones and misses some; the assay was immunoSEQ multiplex PCR. The sample lists some 2,500,000 clones, under 95% occurring once. The sample consisted of naive CD4+ T cells from PBMCs. Source of these receptors: a man aged 18-30 years in good health. Some clones in this sample may be carry-over from other donors' samples. CDR3s include the opening cysteine and the closing phenylalanine or tryptophan. A D gene is named only where the DNA matches it firmly. Some rows mark clone size as missing; the rest say once, few, many or name a class of expanded clone.

CDR3 protein: CASRFRERLSYEQYF; CDR3 DNA: TGTGCCAGCAGATTCCGGGAGCGCCTAAGTTACGAGCAGTACTTC; D gene: NA; clone size: NA; V gene: TRBV6-5; J gene: TRBJ2-7
CDR3 protein: CASSPPGTGSSGSKNNEQFF; CDR3 DNA: TGTGCCAGCTCACCACCGGGGACAGGGTCTAGCGGGAGCAAAAACAATGAGCAGTTCTTC; D gene: NA; clone size: NA; V gene: TRBV18; J gene: TRBJ2-1
CDR3 protein: CASTQRQQGAENEQFF; CDR3 DNA: TGTGCCAGCACTCAACGGCAACAGGGGGCGGAAAATGAGCAGTTCTTC; D gene: TRBD1; clone size: NA; V gene: TRBV6-6; J gene: TRBJ2-1
CDR3 protein: CAWIPRIGEQFF; CDR3 DNA: TGTGCCTGGATACCCCGCATTGGTGAGCAGTTCTTC; D gene: NA; clone size: NA; V gene: TRBV30; J gene: TRBJ2-1
CDR3 protein: CASSESPPTSGRANEQFF; CDR3 DNA: TGTGCCAGCAGTGAATCGCCGCCGACTAGCGGGAGGGCCAATGAGCAGTTCTTC; D gene: TRBD2; clone size: NA; V gene: TRBV6-1; J gene: TRBJ2-1
CDR3 protein: CASSLGFQETQYF; CDR3 DNA: TGTGCCAGCAGCTTAGGGTTTCAAGAGACCCAGTACTTC; D gene: NA; clone size: NA; V gene: TRBV11-2; J gene: TRBJ2-5
CDR3 protein: CASSYTRDQETQYF; CDR3 DNA: TGTGCCAGCAGTTACACCCGGGACCAAGAGACCCAGTACTTC; D gene: NA; clone size: NA; V gene: TRBV7-9; J gene: TRBJ2-5
CDR3 protein: CASSEIGGAEAFF; CDR3 DNA: TGTGCCAGCAGTGAAATCGGTGGGGCTGAAGCTTTCTTT; D gene: NA; clone size: few; V gene: TRBV25-1; J gene: TRBJ1-1
CDR3 protein: CASTNRTGGFGGELFF; CDR3 DNA: TGCGCCAGCACGAACAGGACCGGGGGCTTTGGCGGGGAGCTGTTTTTT; D gene: NA; clone size: NA; V gene: TRBV5-1; J gene: TRBJ2-2
CDR3 protein: CASSIQREGAEQFF; CDR3 DNA: TGTGCCAGTAGTATACAGCGGGAGGGAGCGGAGCAGTTCTTC; D gene: TRBD2; clone size: once; V gene: TRBV19; J gene: TRBJ2-1
CDR3 protein: CASSAYTEAFF; CDR3 DNA: TGTGCCAGCAGTGCTTACACTGAAGCTTTCTTT; D gene: NA; clone size: few; V gene: TRBV2; J gene: TRBJ1-1
CDR3 protein: CASSARLANNNEQFF; CDR3 DNA: TGTGCCAGCAGCGCGCGACTAGCGAATAACAATGAGCAGTTCTTC; D gene: TRBD2; clone size: NA; V gene: TRBV5-4; J gene: TRBJ2-1
CDR3 protein: CASSLDGTEIYEQYF; CDR3 DNA: TGTGCCAGCAGTTTAGACGGGACAGAGATCTACGAGCAGTACTTC; D gene: TRBD1; clone size: NA; V gene: TRBV6-6; J gene: TRBJ2-7
CDR3 protein: CASSGTARNQPQHF; CDR3 DNA: TGTGCCAGCAGTGGGACAGCCCGCAATCAGCCCCAGCATTTT; D gene: TRBD1; clone size: NA; V gene: TRBV6-5; J gene: TRBJ1-5
CDR3 protein: CASSIRAAYGYTF; CDR3 DNA: TGTGCCAGTAGTATAAGGGCGGCCTATGGCTACACCTTC; D gene: NA; clone size: NA; V gene: TRBV19; J gene: TRBJ1-2
CDR3 protein: CASSLGQGFETQYF; CDR3 DNA: TGTGCCAGCAGCTTGGGTCAAGGGTTTGAGACCCAGTACTTC; D gene: NA; clone size: NA; V gene: TRBV7-9; J gene: TRBJ2-5
CDR3 protein: CASSVGGNEKLFF; CDR3 DNA: TGTGCCAGCAGCGTCGGGGGCAATGAAAAACTGTTTTTT; D gene: NA; clone size: few; V gene: TRBV9; J gene: TRBJ1-4
CDR3 protein: CASSPAQGGQPQHF; CDR3 DNA: TGCGCCAGCAGCCCAGCCCAGGGAGGCCAGCCCCAGCATTTT; D gene: NA; clone size: once; V gene: TRBV4-1; J gene: TRBJ1-5
CDR3 protein: CSVALDREGNQPQHF; CDR3 DNA: TGCAGCGTTGCCCTAGACAGGGAGGGCAATCAGCCCCAGCATTTT; D gene: TRBD1; clone size: NA; V gene: TRBV29-1; J gene: TRBJ1-5
CDR3 protein: CASSLADPYGYTF; CDR3 DNA: TGTGCCAGCAGCTTAGCGGATCCATATGGCTACACCTTC; D gene: NA; clone size: NA; V gene: TRBV7-8; J gene: TRBJ1-2
CDR3 protein: CASSFSGSPKYEQYF; CDR3 DNA: TGTGCCAGCAGCTTTAGCGGGAGCCCCAAGTACGAGCAGTACTTC; D gene: TRBD2; clone size: NA; V gene: TRBV11-2; J gene: TRBJ2-7
CDR3 protein: CASSRVQWREQYF; CDR3 DNA: TGTGCCAGTTCCCGGGTGCAGTGGCGCGAGCAGTACTTC; D gene: NA; clone size: NA; V gene: TRBV27; J gene: TRBJ2-7
CDR3 protein: CASSETGMGAGELFF; CDR3 DNA: TGTGCCAGCAGTGAAACAGGGATGGGGGCCGGGGAGCTGTTTTTT; D gene: NA; clone size: NA; V gene: TRBV2; J gene: TRBJ2-2
CDR3 protein: CAWGLNELGEQYF; CDR3 DNA: TGTGCCTGGGGGCTAAACGAGCTCGGGGAGCAGTACTTC; D gene: NA; clone size: NA; V gene: TRBV30; J gene: TRBJ2-7
CDR3 protein: CSAWRNEQFF; CDR3 DNA: TGCAGTGCCTGGCGAAATGAGCAGTTCTTC; D gene: NA; clone size: NA; V gene: TRBV20-1; J gene: TRBJ2-1
CDR3 protein: CASSTNTDRPHNEQFF; CDR3 DNA: TGTGCCAGCAGCACGAACACGGACCGACCCCACAATGAGCAGTTCTTC; D gene: NA; clone size: NA; V gene: TRBV7-3; J gene: TRBJ2-1
CDR3 protein: CASSLGDRDYNEQFF; CDR3 DNA: TGTGCCAGCAGCTTGGGAGACAGGGACTACAATGAGCAGTTCTTC; D gene: TRBD1; clone size: NA; V gene: TRBV5-5; J gene: TRBJ2-1
CDR3 protein: CASSFISGSGTGELFF; CDR3 DNA: TGCGCCAGCAGCTTTATAAGCGGGAGTGGCACCGGGGAGCTGTTTTTT; D gene: TRBD2; clone size: NA; V gene: TRBV5-1; J gene: TRBJ2-2
CDR3 protein: CASSLGSEYNYGYTF; CDR3 DNA: TGTGCCAGCAGCTTGGGTTCAGAGTATAACTATGGCTACACCTTC; D gene: NA; clone size: NA; V gene: TRBV5-4; J gene: TRBJ1-2
CDR3 protein: CASSQVDTGELFF; CDR3 DNA: TGTGCCAGCAGCCAAGTCGACACCGGGGAGCTGTTTTTT; D gene: NA; clone size: once; V gene: TRBV6-6; J gene: TRBJ2-2
CDR3 protein: CASSPTRGTDYEQYF; CDR3 DNA: TGTGCCAGCAGTCCGACGCGTGGGACAGACTACGAGCAGTACTTC; D gene: TRBD1; clone size: NA; V gene: TRBV6-1; J gene: TRBJ2-7
CDR3 protein: CASSVGQRNTEAFF; CDR3 DNA: TGTGCCAGCAGCGTAGGGCAGCGGAACACTGAAGCTTTCTTT; D gene: NA; clone size: few; V gene: TRBV9; J gene: TRBJ1-1
CDR3 protein: CASSRQGSRETQYF; CDR3 DNA: TGTGCCAGCTCACGACAGGGATCGCGGGAGACCCAGTACTTC; D gene: TRBD1; clone size: NA; V gene: TRBV18; J gene: TRBJ2-5
CDR3 protein: CASSVSQGSYEQYF; CDR3 DNA: TGTGCCAGCAGCGTAAGCCAGGGAAGCTACGAGCAGTACTTC; D gene: NA; clone size: NA; V gene: TRBV9; J gene: TRBJ2-7
CDR3 protein: CASSYRPGNSNQPQHF; CDR3 DNA: TGTGCCAGCAGTTACAGGCCGGGGAATAGCAATCAGCCCCAGCATTTT; D gene: NA; clone size: NA; V gene: TRBV6-5; J gene: TRBJ1-5
CDR3 protein: CASSLALTEEETQYF; CDR3 DNA: TGTGCCAGCAGCTTAGCGCTGACAGAAGAAGAGACCCAGTACTTC; D gene: NA; clone size: NA; V gene: TRBV7-9; J gene: TRBJ2-5
CDR3 protein: CASSLGRIYEQYF; CDR3 DNA: TGTGCCAGCAGCCTAGGACGGATCTACGAGCAGTACTTC; D gene: NA; clone size: NA; V gene: TRBV28; J gene: TRBJ2-7